The 25 T cell receptor beta chains given below trace back to one sample, sequenced in a study of cytomegalovirus exposure and HLA in healthy donors (dated by TCRdb to about 2017). Libraries were prepared through the immunoSEQ multiplex PCR assay. A mixture of 60 forward primers for TCR Vbeta segments and 13 reverse primers for TCR Jbeta segments was used in the multiplex PCR. TCRdb stores this immuneACCESS table with in-frame sequences only. Part of the clones is absent; in the studies checked, under half of the shortfall reflects unresolved V genes, and no reason is known for the rest. The sample records approximately 73,000 clones, roughly 63% of which are singletons. The ten largest clones represent approximately 5.4% of the sample. The source material was PBMCs. These receptors all stem from a man aged 25 to 40 in good health and CMV-seropositive.

This clone was counted only a few times. The rearrangement uses TRBV5-6 and TRBJ1-1, with D hard to call. The CDR3 totals 13 residues. V was cut by 4 bases and J by 8 bases, with 15 bases left in between. Germline CDR1 SGHDT, CDR2 YYEEEE. CDR3 DNA: TGTGCCAGCAGCCCCATAGAGGGCGGGGAAGCTTTCTTT. As protein: CASSPIEGGEAFF.

The chain has TRBV11-2 and TRBJ2-7; perhaps TRBD2 as D (6 bases). With 6 bases removed from V and 1 base from J, the gap between germline ends came to 19 bases. From germline, CDR1 is SGHAT and CDR2 FQNNGV. The CDR3 has 16 amino acids. CDR3 sequence: CASRRPGTERSYEQYF. Written as DNA, the CDR3 is TGTGCCAGCAGGCGGCCGGGGACTGAGAGATCCTACGAGCAGTACTTC.

This clone was counted once. V is TRBV6-1 and J is TRBJ2-1, with 9 bases fitting TRBD1. The V gene end was trimmed by 3 bases and the J gene end by 3 bases; junction bases not matched to a gene: 0. CDR3 size: 14 residues. From germline, CDR1 is MNHNS and CDR2 SASEGT. In nucleotides, the CDR3 is TGTGCCAGCAGTGAGACAGGGGGCTACAATGAGCAGTTCTTC. This translates into CASSETGGYNEQFF.

The genes are TRBV10-2 and TRBJ1-1; D perhaps matches TRBD1 (5 bases). The CDR3 length is 13 residues. Trimming shortened V by 8 bases and J by 1 base, and 11 bases separated the two germline ends. Germline CDR1 is WSHSY and CDR2 is SAAADI. In DNA form, the CDR3 reads TGCGCCAGCGGGGCTGGCGGGAACACTGAAGCTTTCTTT. This gives the protein CASGAGGNTEAFF.

This clone was recorded a few times. The chain recombines TRBV29-1 with TRBJ2-7; D may be TRBD2 (7 bases). V was trimmed by 5 bases and J by 0 bases, leaving 17 bases between them. The CDR3 runs to 15 residues. Germline CDR1 and CDR2: SQVTM and ANQGSEA. Here the CDR3 DNA reads TGCAGCGTTACTGGGGGGGCGGGTAGCTCCTACGAGCAGTACTTC. This gives the protein CSVTGGAGSSYEQYF.

The chain combines TRBV28 with TRBJ1-2, with 9 bases identical to TRBD1. J lost 6 bases, V lost 11 bases, and 10 bases had no gene match. Germline V lookup: CDR1 MDHEN, CDR2 SYDVKM. The CDR3 length is 13 residues. The CDR3 region is CAGREGQGHGYTF. Written as DNA, the CDR3 is TGTGCCGGGAGGGAGGGACAGGGACATGGCTACACCTTC.

V is TRBV10-3 and J is TRBJ2-3, with 8 positions matching TRBD1. CDR1 and CDR2 (germline): ENHRY, SYGVKD. The trim removed 3 bases at V and 3 bases at J, leaving 2 bases unmatched. This CDR3 contains 14 residues. CDR3 DNA sequence: TGTGCCATCAGTGATCGGACAGGGACAGATACGCAGTATTTT. Its protein is CAISDRTGTDTQYF.

This chain uses TRBV19 with TRBJ2-4, with D possibly TRBD2 on 6 matching bases. Germline CDR1 and CDR2: LNHDA and SQIVND (reference sequence). The CDR3 loop spans 14 amino acids. The germline V and J ends were trimmed by 6 bases and 3 bases, with 12 bases remaining between them. This CDR3 is CASSNPGDKNIQYF. The CDR3 DNA is TGTGCCAGTAGCAATCCGGGAGACAAAAACATTCAGTACTTC.

The chain recombines TRBV6-8 with TRBJ1-2; 8 positions agree with TRBD1. The CDR3 length is 15 residues. The germline gives CDR1 MNHGY, CDR2 SAAAGT. J lost 4 bases, V lost 5 bases, and 9 bases had no gene match. The CDR3: CASSHTGQGGYGYTF. CDR3 nucleotides: TGTGCCAGCAGTCATACCGGACAGGGTGGCTATGGCTACACCTTC.

The J gene is TRBJ2-7, the V gene TRBV29-1; D is possibly TRBD2 (5 bases). The CDR3 extends over 13 amino acids. V was cut by 7 bases and J by 2 bases, with 15 bases left in between. Germline V lookup: CDR1 SQVTM, CDR2 ANQGSEA. Here the CDR3 DNA reads TGCAGCGCCGCCAGCGGCCTTACCTACGAGCAGTACTTC. It codes for CSAASGLTYEQYF.

The chain joins TRBV4-1 to TRBJ1-4; D not certain. The CDR3 covers 13 residues. Trimming left V 3 bases short and J 3 bases short, with 5 bases between. Germline values: CDR1 MGHRA, CDR2 YSYEKL. DNA for the CDR3: TGCGCCAGCAGCCAGCAGGCTAATGAAAAACTGTTTTTT. Translating it yields CASSQQANEKLFF.

The rearrangement joins TRBV11-3 to TRBJ2-1; a weak D match, TRBD2 (5 bases). The CDR3 spans 14 residues. Germline V gene sequence: CDR1 SGHNT, CDR2 YENEEA. Trimming took off 5 bases at V and 6 bases at J, with 14 bases between the two ends. CDR3 loop: CASSPRGPGNEQFF. CDR3 in DNA: TGTGCCAGCAGCCCCCGCGGGCCCGGCAATGAGCAGTTCTTC.

This clone was seen only a few times. The CDR3 region has the DNA TGTGCTAGTGGTTTGCGACGGGGCGAGCAGTACTTC. This gives the protein CASGLRRGEQYF. The V call is TRBV12-5, the J call TRBJ2-7; the D gene is possibly TRBD2 (5 bases). Trimming cost V 2 bases and J 6 bases, with 8 bases left between them. CDR1 and CDR2 from the germline V gene are LGHNT and FRNRAP. The CDR3 runs 12 residues.

The chain uses TRBV6-5 and TRBJ1-5; TRBD1 matches at 8 bases. The CDR3 has 15 amino acids. CDR1 and CDR2 (germline): MNHEY, SVGAGI. The V and J ends lost 6 bases and 2 bases, in that order; junction bases with no gene match: 6. CDR3 protein: CASRPQGGGNQPQHF. CDR3 sequence (DNA): TGTGCCAGCAGACCACAGGGGGGTGGCAATCAGCCCCAGCATTTT.

The V call is TRBV9, the J call TRBJ2-1; D possibly corresponds to TRBD2 (7 bases). V gave up 1 base and J gave up 6 bases, with 23 bases separating them. This CDR3 is 18 amino acids long. The germline V gene encodes CDR1 SGDLS and CDR2 YYNGEE. CDR3 loop: CASSVWLDWTRGSNEQFF. CDR3 nucleotides: TGTGCCAGCAGCGTATGGCTGGACTGGACTAGGGGGAGCAATGAGCAGTTCTTC.

The chain couples TRBV7-9 to TRBJ2-1; 13 bases match TRBD2. The ends lost 2 bases at V and 9 bases at J; junction bases unmatched: 7. The CDR3 consists of 16 residues. CDR1 is SEHNR and CDR2 is FQNEAQ in the germline V gene (reference sequence). The CDR3: CASSLLLAGGRGEQFF. In DNA, the CDR3 is TGTGCCAGCAGCTTATTACTAGCGGGAGGGAGAGGTGAGCAGTTCTTC.

The chain is built from TRBV6-5 and TRBJ2-1, with 8 bases that match TRBD2. This CDR3 has 14 amino acids. Germline CDR1 is MNHEY and CDR2 is SVGAGI. V shed 3 bases, J shed 8 bases, and the junction held 6 bases outside the gene matches. CDR3 in DNA: TGTGCCAGCAGTTATCAGCGGGGGAGGTATGAGCAGTTCTTC. This translates into CASSYQRGRYEQFF.

This clone was detected a few times. V is TRBV5-1 and J is TRBJ1-5, with D tentatively TRBD1 (5 bases). Germline assignment: CDR1 SGHRS and CDR2 YFSETQ. The ends were cut back, 3 bases at V and 4 bases at J, with 8 bases in the middle. The CDR3 sequence is 13 residues long. The CDR3 DNA sequence: TGCGCCAGCAGCTGGGGCGCGAATCAGCCCCAGCATTTT. It codes for CASSWGANQPQHF. Based on the CDR3 plus reference TRBV5-1 and TRBJ1-5, the full variable domain is KAGVTQTPRYLIKTRGQQVTLSCSPISGHRSVSWYQQTPGQGLQFLFEYFSETQRNKGNFPGRFSGRQFSNSRSEMNVSTLELGDSALYLCASSWGANQPQHFGDGTRLSIL.

The V gene is TRBV6-4, the J gene TRBJ2-1, with TRBD1 matching 7 bases. Germline CDR1 and CDR2: MRHNA and SNTAGT. CDR3 size: 13 residues. V shed 6 bases and J 3 bases; nucleotides not matched to a gene: 2. The CDR3 sequence is CASSRDSYNEQFF. DNA for the CDR3: TGTGCCAGCAGCCGGGACAGCTACAATGAGCAGTTCTTC.

The chain uses TRBV4-3 and TRBJ2-7; D possibly corresponds to TRBD1 (5 bases). There are 13 residues in the CDR3. V shed 0 bases and J shed 7 bases, with 10 bases lying between them. Germline V gene lookup returns CDR1 LGHNA and CDR2 YSLEER. The CDR3 DNA is TGCGCCAGCAGCCAAGACAGGGCAGGAGAGCAGTACTTC. Translating gives CASSQDRAGEQYF.

The genes are TRBV2 and TRBJ2-7, with TRBD1 matching 7 bases. CDR3 length equals 14 residues. CDR1 SNHLY and CDR2 FYNNEI come from the germline V gene. Losses at the gene ends were 5 bases for V and 3 bases for J; bases not matched to a gene: 7. The CDR3 reads CASSTDREVYEQYF. DNA for the CDR3: TGTGCCAGCAGTACTGACAGGGAAGTCTACGAGCAGTACTTC.

This clone has more than one count but fewer than ten. The identical CDR3 is also encoded by other nucleotide sequences in the sample. The V and J genes are TRBV6-5 and TRBJ2-1; 7 positions match TRBD2. The junction had 2 bases not matched to a gene; V was cut back by 5 bases and J by 1 base. The CDR3 spans 14 residues. The germline CDR1 and CDR2 sequences are MNHEY and SVGAGI. DNA for the CDR3: TGTGCCAGCAGTCGGCGGGAGTCCTACAATGAGCAGTTCTTC. Translation gives CASSRRESYNEQFF.

The chain joins TRBV11-2 to TRBJ2-7, with TRBD2 as a possible D gene (6 bases). Germline CDR1 is SGHAT and CDR2 is FQNNGV. This CDR3 spans 13 amino acids. V was trimmed by 3 bases and J by 0 bases, leaving 6 bases between them. CDR3 DNA sequence: TGTGCCAGCAGCTTTAGCGGCTCCTACGAGCAGTACTTC. Residues: CASSFSGSYEQYF.

Comment on this clone: In the same sample, other DNA sequences code for this CDR3. The J gene is TRBJ1-5, the V gene TRBV2; D is ambiguous. Germline CDR1 and CDR2: SNHLY and FYNNEI. This CDR3 region has 15 residues. V lost 3 bases to trimming and J lost 6 bases, with 15 bases between them. The CDR3 DNA follows: TGTGCCAGCAGTGAGGCGTGGGTGGACTCTCAGCCCCAGCATTTT. The encoded protein is CASSEAWVDSQPQHF.

The V gene is TRBV7-3, the J gene TRBJ1-5; unclear D gene. With 5 bases removed from V and 4 bases from J, the gap between germline ends came to 15 bases. The CDR3 has 15 amino acids. Germline loops: CDR1 SGHTA, CDR2 FQGTGA. The CDR3 reads CASSAGMEGNQPQHF. The CDR3 DNA sequence: TGTGCCAGCAGCGCGGGGATGGAGGGTAATCAGCCCCAGCATTTT.